This T cell receptor beta chain was sequenced in a study of early T cells in non-severe SARS-CoV-2 infection. For the study at large: Chains were not paired, and sequencing was done on bulk RNA from unsorted whole blood.

Of note for this clonotype: Its antigen is still unknown.

Individual cDNA molecules carried attached unique molecular identifiers. One entry per CDR3 protein, called by TCRdb with MiXCR from the 5' RACE reads. The sample lists nearly 90,000 distinct CDR3 sequences, about 15% occurring once. The CDR3 is made up of 18 amino acids. J was trimmed by 6 bases and V by 4 bases; bases with no gene match: 12. CDR1 is MDHEN and CDR2 is SYDVKM in the germline V gene. Regarding the study as a whole: CD4 and private specificities were missed by VDJdb matching, which favored anti-spike CD8 responses.

This receptor was identified in an adult who was a healthcare worker with PCR-confirmed SARS-CoV-2 infection or an uninfected control (not recorded which). The sample taken for sequencing was whole blood. The rearrangement links TRBV28 to TRBJ2-3, with 14 positions matching TRBD2. The CDR3: CASSSGGLAGAVADTQYF. Written as DNA, the CDR3 is TGTGCCAGCAGTTCAGGGGGACTAGCGGGAGCAGTAGCGGATACGCAGTATTTT.